The 10 T cell receptor beta chains in this list originate from one sample, sequenced in a study of cytomegalovirus exposure and HLA in healthy donors. Primers: 60 Vbeta forward and 13 Jbeta reverse. This table comes from immunoSEQ multiplex PCR, and its TCRdb copy is limited to in-frame clones, with some not included. Of over 150,000 clones in the sample, over 70% were seen once. Sequenced sample: PBMCs. The receptors come from a male donor in good health and CMV-seropositive.

CDR3 bases: TGTGCCAGCAGCAGTGTTGCGGGGGCGAACACCGGGGAGCTGTTTTTT. It encodes CASSSVAGANTGELFF. V gene TRBV5-4 combines with J gene TRBJ2-2; TRBD2 matches 7 bases. The J segment lost 0 bases and the V segment lost 4 bases, leaving 6 bases of the junction unmatched. The CDR3 totals 16 residues. Germline assignment: CDR1 SGHNT and CDR2 YYREEE (reference sequence).

Comments on this clone: Compared with germline, one end of the junction differs, possibly owing to a read error. The V and J genes are TRBV12-5 and TRBJ1-4; no clear D. This CDR3 has 17 residues. The germline CDR1 and CDR2 sequences are LGHNT and FRNRAP. In DNA form, the CDR3 reads TGTGCTAGCGGTTTGAGGGCCATCGGACTCCCGGGGGAAAAACTGTTTTTT. It is translated as CASGLRAIGLPGEKLFF.

The chain carries TRBV7-6 and TRBJ2-5; 13 nucleotides align to TRBD2. The CDR3 consists of 16 residues. The V and J ends lost 5 bases and 3 bases, in that order; junction bases with no gene match: 6. The germline V gene encodes CDR1 SGHVS and CDR2 FNYEAQ. Here the CDR3 DNA reads TGTGCCAGCAGCCCAACTAGCGGGGGGGCAAAAGAGACCCAGTACTTC. Translation: CASSPTSGGAKETQYF. Based on the CDR3 plus reference TRBV7-6 and TRBJ2-5, the full variable domain is GAGVSQSPRYKVTKRGQDVALRCDPISGHVSLYWYRQALGQGPEFLTYFNYEAQQDKSGLPNDRFSAERPEGSISTLTIQRTEQRDSAMYRCASSPTSGGAKETQYFGPGTRLLVL.

This rearrangement joins TRBV5-1 to TRBJ1-1, with D perhaps matching TRBD1 (5 bases). The ends were cut back, 4 bases at V and 4 bases at J, with 17 bases in the middle. The CDR3 sequence is 15 residues long. CDR1 SGHRS and CDR2 YFSETQ come from the germline V gene. CDR3 coding DNA: TGCGCCAGCAGCCCCCTGGAGGGACGGGGCACTGAAGCTTTCTTT. Protein product: CASSPLEGRGTEAFF.

This clone was counted between two and nine times. This sequence joins TRBV5-6 and TRBJ1-2; the D gene is possibly TRBD1 (5 bases). The V end was cut by 0 bases, the J end by 12 bases, with 9 bases between. The CDR3 is made up of 11 amino acids. The germline V gene encodes CDR1 SGHDT and CDR2 YYEEEE. The CDR3 coding sequence is TGTGCCAGCAGCTTGGTTGGGGCAAACACCTTC. Amino acids: CASSLVGANTF.

The chain couples TRBV10-1 to TRBJ2-3; D may be TRBD1 (5 bases). V lost 0 bases, J lost 6 bases, and 13 bases lay in between. This CDR3 contains 15 residues. Germline CDR1 reads WNHNN; CDR2 reads SYGVQD (reference sequence). CDR3 nucleotides: TGCGCCAGCAGTGAGTCGGGGCTAGTAACGGATACGCAGTATTTT. Translating gives CASSESGLVTDTQYF.

The chain carries TRBV29-1 and TRBJ1-5, with a possible D match to TRBD1 (5 bases). V dropped 6 bases and J dropped 2 bases, with 17 bases sitting between them. Germline V gene sequence: CDR1 SQVTM, CDR2 ANQGSEA. CDR3 size: 15 residues. CDR3 residues: CSVSGGPGGNQPQHF. CDR3 in DNA: TGCAGCGTCTCCGGGGGACCCGGAGGCAATCAGCCCCAGCATTTT.

In this sample, this clone turned up once. V is TRBV7-3 and J is TRBJ2-2, with 8 positions matching TRBD1. The CDR3 consists of 15 residues. V lost 2 bases, J lost 2 bases, and 1 base stayed unmatched. Germline CDR1 and CDR2: SGHTA and FQGTGA. In nucleotides, the CDR3 is TGTGCCAGCAGCTTATCAGGGGGCAACACCGGGGAGCTGTTTTTT. This encodes CASSLSGGNTGELFF.

The chain is built from TRBV5-5 and TRBJ2-2, with TRBD2 matching over 11 bases. The CDR3 sequence is 18 residues long. Germline V gene lookup returns CDR1 SGHKS and CDR2 YYEKEE (reference sequence). J gave up 3 bases and V 2 bases, and 9 bases lay outside the gene matches. The CDR3 reads CASSFILAGAEYTGELFF. CDR3 bases: TGTGCCAGCAGCTTTATACTAGCGGGGGCCGAATACACCGGGGAGCTGTTTTTT.

V and J are TRBV18 and TRBJ1-1, with 11 bases fitting TRBD1. CDR3 length: 18 amino acids. CDR1 KGHSH and CDR2 LQKENI come from the germline V gene. Trimming at V came to 1 base and at J to 1 base, leaving 8 bases not matched to a gene. The CDR3 loop reads CASSPQPGQGGRNTEAFF. In DNA form, the CDR3 reads TGTGCCAGCTCACCACAACCGGGACAGGGGGGACGGAACACTGAAGCTTTCTTT.